Reported below is one TCR beta chain. The source of the sample is a study of shared clonotypes between healthy human individuals. Study details: There were three CD4 naive, three CD4 memory, two CD8 naive and one CD8 memory plates per donor.

Each subset's genomic DNA was split evenly across several immunoSEQ plates. In the study's own analysis: There were no quality scores in the junction-only immunoSEQ sequences, so filtering differed. Clones were read by immunoSEQ multiplex PCR, and TCRdb kept only the in-frame ones, dropping some. V and J calls and clone size are those listed in that table; D and trimming were worked out from the DNA. The sample lists 2 million to 2.5 million clones, around 93% occurring once. This CDR3 is built from 18 residues. CDR1 SGHRS and CDR2 YFSETQ come from the germline V gene. V lost 4 bases and J lost 2, with 24 bases in between. Nashville, Tennessee was home to all donors, each a Caucasian adult.

Material for sequencing was naive CD4+ T cells from PBMCs. Subset given: CD45RA+ positively selected. This TCR was recovered from a young man in good health. Some clones in this sample may be carry-over from other donors' samples. The rearrangement joins TRBV5-1 to TRBJ2-5; tentatively, D is TRBD1 or TRBD2 (5 bases each). CDR3 residues: CASSPGFADEGFQETQYF. DNA of the CDR3: TGCGCCAGCAGCCCCGGTTTCGCGGACGAGGGGTTTCAAGAGACCCAGTACTTC.